A selection of T cell receptor beta chains follows, all from one sample in a study of blood T cell repertoires in COVID-19. Here immunoSEQ multiplex PCR was the method, and the copy in TCRdb shows in-frame clones only, minus some. The sample lists about 240,000 clones, around 87% seen once, with around 3.3% in the top ten. The sequenced sample consisted of PBMCs or T cells enriched from blood (not recorded which). Source of these receptors: a woman aged 40-49 years with acute COVID-19. Both conserved end residues are part of each CDR3. D genes are given only for firm matches. Expanded clones get a size class; other rows say once, few or many, or leave the size out.

TRBJ2-6 | - | - | TRBV10-3 | TGTGCCATCAGTGAGTCGTTCGTTCGCTCTGGGGCCAACGTCCTGACTTTC | CAISESFVRSGANVLTF
TRBJ2-1 | - | TRBD1 | TRBV19 | TGTGCCAGTAGCGGGACAGGGACTCGGAATGAGCAGTTCTTC | CASSGTGTRNEQFF
TRBJ2-5 | - | - | TRBV25-1 | TGTGCCAGCAGTGACGGTGGCAGGGTAGGGGAGACCCAGTACTTC | CASSDGGRVGETQYF
TRBJ2-1 | - | TRBD1 | TRBV2 | TGTGCCAGCAGGATTAGGACAGGGAGCGATGAGCAGTTCTTC | CASRIRTGSDEQFF
TRBJ2-2 | once | TRBD2 | TRBV29-1 | TGCAGCGTTGACCCTAGCGGGGGCACCGGGGAGCTGTTTTTT | CSVDPSGGTGELFF
TRBJ2-5 | - | - | TRBV19 | TGTGCCAGTAGGCGGGTGGGAGATGAGACCCAGTACTTC | CASRRVGDETQYF
TRBJ2-2 | once | TRBD2 | TRBV7-7 | TGTGCTAGCAGCTCCTATACAGGACTAGCGGGAGCAGGGACCGGGGAGCTGTTTTTT | CASSSYTGLAGAGTGELFF
TRBJ2-1 | - | - | TRBV2 | TGTGCCAGCAGTGCCAGGGCAGGGGGAGGCACGGAGCAGTTCTTC | CASSARAGGGTEQFF
TRBJ1-2 | few | TRBD1 | TRBV3-1/TRBV3-2 | TGTGCCAGCAGCCCGGGACAGAACTATGGCTACACCTTC | CASSPGQNYGYTF
TRBJ2-4 | - | TRBD1 | TRBV30 | TGTGCCCAAAGGGGGCCGGGAAACATTCAGTACTTC | CAQRGPGNIQYF
TRBJ1-3 | - | - | TRBV2 | TGTGCCAGCAGGGACAGTATCTCTGGAAACACCATATATTTT | CASRDSISGNTIYF
TRBJ2-1 | - | - | TRBV7-2 | TGTGCCAGCACCTTCGGCATAGCGGAATACAATGAGCAGTTCTTC | CASTFGIAEYNEQFF
TRBJ2-5 | - | - | TRBV6-5 | TGTGCCAGCTGGGCGGGACGGGGAGAGACCCAGTACTTC | CASWAGRGETQYF
TRBJ2-7 | - | TRBD2 | TRBV23-1 | TGCGCCAGCAGTCCCCTGGGACTAGCGGGAGCCGGGCGCTACGAGCAGTACTTC | CASSPLGLAGAGRYEQYF
TRBJ2-1 | - | - | TRBV4-1 | TGCGCCAGCAGCCAAGATCAGGGTATTCGTGCTGAGCAGTTCTTC | CASSQDQGIRAEQFF
TRBJ2-7 | - | - | TRBV4-1 | TGCGCCAGCAGCCAAGTACTAGCCCGGGAGCAGTACTTC | CASSQVLAREQYF
TRBJ2-3 | - | - | TRBV11-2 | TGTGCCAGCAGCTTCGGTAGAAGAGATACGCAGTATTTT | CASSFGRRDTQYF
TRBJ2-1 | - | TRBD2 | TRBV19 | TGTGCGACTGCCGTAGCGGGGGCCTACAATGAGCAGTTCTTC | CATAVAGAYNEQFF
TRBJ2-1 | once | TRBD2 | TRBV11-2 | TGTGCCAGCAGCCTCAAGCGGGAGAGCTCCTACAATGAGCAGTTCTTC | CASSLKRESSYNEQFF
TRBJ2-7 | - | - | TRBV5-1 | TGCGCCAGCAGCTACGGGAGGGGACAGATAGTCCACGAGCAGTACTTC | CASSYGRGQIVHEQYF
TRBJ2-5 | - | - | TRBV5-6 | TGTGCCAGCAGCTTGGTCCTAGCGAATTCCCAGTACTTC | CASSLVLANSQYF
TRBJ1-1 | once | TRBD1 | TRBV7-3 | TGTGCCAGCAGCTCGACAGGGAGGAACACTGAAGCTTTCTTT | CASSSTGRNTEAFF
TRBJ2-1 | - | - | TRBV25-1 | TGTGCCAGCAGTGAATTGGACAGATACTCCTACAATGAGCAGTTCTTC | CASSELDRYSYNEQFF
TRBJ2-2 | once | TRBD1 | TRBV19 | TGTGCCAGTAGTAGGCTGGACAGGGCTAACACCGGGGAGCTGTTTTTT | CASSRLDRANTGELFF
TRBJ2-5 | - | TRBD2 | TRBV7-2 | TGTGCCAGCAGCCATAGACGGGTGATATCGGGAGGCCCCAAAGAGACCCAGTACTTC | CASSHRRVISGGPKETQYF
TRBJ1-5 | - | TRBD1 | TRBV6-1 | TGTGCCAGCAGTGAAGGGGCAGGGGGCGGGAGCAATCAGCCCCAGCATTTT | CASSEGAGGGSNQPQHF
TRBJ2-1 | - | TRBD2 | TRBV5-1 | TGCGCCAGCAGCCCCGCCGGGACTAACTACAATGAGCAGTTCTTC | CASSPAGTNYNEQFF
TRBJ2-7 | - | TRBD2 | TRBV19 | TGTGCCAGTAGTCAAGAGCGGGAGATTACCTACGAGCAGTACTTC | CASSQEREITYEQYF
TRBJ1-1 | - | - | TRBV20-1 | TGCAGACAGGGCTGGCCTGAAGCTTTCTTT | CRQGWPEAFF
TRBJ2-2 | - | TRBD2 | TRBV4-1 | TGCGCCAGCAGCCAAGAATTGCGGGAGCTCGGCACCGGGGAGCTGTTTTTT | CASSQELRELGTGELFF
TRBJ1-1 | - | - | TRBV27 | TGTGCCAGCAGTTTAAGAGCGGGTCAGGTCATGAACACTGAAGCTTTCTTT | CASSLRAGQVMNTEAFF
TRBJ1-1 | - | - | TRBV5-1 | TGCGCCAGCAGCGCGACACCCCACACGGGGGGGAACACTGAAGCTTTCTTT | CASSATPHTGGNTEAFF
TRBJ2-1 | - | TRBD2 | TRBV10-3 | TGTGCCACCCAACGGGAGGGGGTCCACAATGAGCAGTTCTTC | CATQREGVHNEQFF
TRBJ2-1 | - | TRBD2 | TRBV7-9 | TGTGCCAGCAGCTTAGCGCAGCGGGAGGGCCTAGGTAATGAGCAGTTCTTC | CASSLAQREGLGNEQFF
TRBJ2-5 | - | TRBD2 | TRBV2 | TGTGCCAGCAGTTCCTCGAGGGCGACTAGCGGGAGAACAGAGACCCAGTACTTC | CASSSSRATSGRTETQYF
TRBJ2-7 | - | - | TRBV11-3 | TGTGCCAGCAGCTCCGGCAGGGAAGTCGACGAGCAGTACTTC | CASSSGREVDEQYF
TRBJ2-6 | - | TRBD2 | TRBV27 | TGTGCCACCAGACACGCTTACTCTATAGCGGGAGGATCTGGGGCCAACGTCCTGACTTTC | CATRHAYSIAGGSGANVLTF
TRBJ1-2 | once | - | TRBV7-9 | TGTGCCAGCACCGTAGGATCGCATGCGACTAGTGGCTACACCTTC | CASTVGSHATSGYTF